This note documents a single T cell receptor (beta chain) sequence. Its specificity is unknown. Unique molecular identifiers (one per individual cDNA molecule) were attached. TCRdb ran MiXCR on the 5' RACE reads and lists one entry per CDR3 protein. The table has tens of thousands of distinct CDR3 sequences, over 20% seen once. These data originate in a study of early T cells in non-severe SARS-CoV-2 infection. Study observations and caveats: Private and CD4 specificities were missed by VDJdb matching, which favored anti-spike CD8 responses.

Germline values: CDR1 DFQATT, CDR2 SNEGSKA (reference sequence). This CDR3 region has 14 residues. Deletions cut 3 bases from V and 0 bases from J, with 10 bases between. The material sequenced was whole blood, taken at baseline. This sequence joins TRBV20-1 and TRBJ2-3; D assignment may be TRBD1 or TRBD2 (6 bases each). The receptor was derived from an adult who was a healthcare worker with PCR-confirmed SARS-CoV-2 infection or an uninfected control (not recorded which). The CDR3, as DNA: TGCAGTGCTAGCCCGGGGGCTAGCACAGATACGCAGTATTTT. This sequence encodes CSASPGASTDTQYF.